This T cell receptor beta chain came from a study of T cell repertoires in cytomegalovirus infection. This CDR3 region has 13 residues. Germline V gives CDR1 MNHEY, CDR2 SVGAGI. The V end lost 0 bases, the J end lost 7 bases, and 9 bases lay between the germline ends. TCRdb used MiXCR to reprocess the reads, holding one entry per CDR3 protein. The sample lists 250,000 or so distinct CDR3 sequences, 15% to 20% occurring once. The clonotype originates from a human donor in good health (CMV status not recorded). Some clones in this sample may be carry-over from other donors' samples. The V gene is TRBV6-5, the J gene TRBJ1-1, with no clear D. Sample: CD8+ T cells from PBMCs. The CDR3 DNA is TGTGCCAGCAGTTACTCGACTTACGGTGAAGCTTTCTTT. Protein sequence: CASSYSTYGEAFF.